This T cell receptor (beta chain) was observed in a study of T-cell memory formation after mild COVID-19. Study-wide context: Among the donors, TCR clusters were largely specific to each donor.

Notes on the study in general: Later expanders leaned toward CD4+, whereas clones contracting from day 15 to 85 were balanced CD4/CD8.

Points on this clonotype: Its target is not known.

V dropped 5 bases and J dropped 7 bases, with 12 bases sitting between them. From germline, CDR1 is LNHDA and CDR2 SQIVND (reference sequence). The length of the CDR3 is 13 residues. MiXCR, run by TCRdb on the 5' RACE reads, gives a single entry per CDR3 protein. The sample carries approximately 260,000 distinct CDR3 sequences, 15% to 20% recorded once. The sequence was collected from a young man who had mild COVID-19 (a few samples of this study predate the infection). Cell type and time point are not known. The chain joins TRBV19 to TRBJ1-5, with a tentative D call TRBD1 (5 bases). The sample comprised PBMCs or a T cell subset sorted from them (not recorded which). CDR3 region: CASSGTAGQPQHF. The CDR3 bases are TGTGCCAGTAGTGGGACCGCCGGACAGCCCCAGCATTTT.